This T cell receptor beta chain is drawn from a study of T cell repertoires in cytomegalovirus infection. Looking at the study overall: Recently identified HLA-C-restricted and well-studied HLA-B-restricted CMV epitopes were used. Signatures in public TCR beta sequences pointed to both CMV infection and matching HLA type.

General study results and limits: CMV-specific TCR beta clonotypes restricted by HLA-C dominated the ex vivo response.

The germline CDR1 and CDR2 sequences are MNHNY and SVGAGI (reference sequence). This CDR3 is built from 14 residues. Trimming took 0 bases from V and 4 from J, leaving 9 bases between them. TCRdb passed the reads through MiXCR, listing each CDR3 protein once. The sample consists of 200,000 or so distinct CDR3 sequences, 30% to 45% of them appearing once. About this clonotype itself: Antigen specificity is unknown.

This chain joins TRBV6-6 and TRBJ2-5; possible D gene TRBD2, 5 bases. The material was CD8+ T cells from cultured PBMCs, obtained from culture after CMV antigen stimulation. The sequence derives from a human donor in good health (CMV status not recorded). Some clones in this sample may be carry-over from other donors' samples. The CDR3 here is CASSYSEGSETQYF. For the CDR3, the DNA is TGTGCCAGCAGTTACTCCGAGGGCTCAGAGACCCAGTACTTC.